A selection of T cell receptor beta chains follows, all from one sample in a study of cytomegalovirus exposure and HLA in healthy donors. The table came from immunoSEQ multiplex PCR; TCRdb's copy has only in-frame clones and leaves some out. Its table lists around 76,000 clones. Sequencing was performed on PBMCs. These receptors came from a boy aged 5 to 17 in good health and CMV-seronegative. CDR3s include the opening cysteine and the closing phenylalanine or tryptophan. D genes are given only for firm matches.

D	V	J	CDR3	DNA
TRBD1	TRBV12-5	TRBJ1-1	CASGSLRGQENTEAFF	TGTGCTAGTGGTTCACTCAGGGGACAGGAGAACACTGAAGCTTTCTTT
TRBD1	TRBV5-1	TRBJ2-7	CASSLAGQGNEQYF	TGCGCCAGCAGCTTGGCAGGACAGGGTAACGAGCAGTACTTC
-	TRBV10-3	TRBJ1-5	CAISDHNQPQHF	TGTGCCATCAGTGACCACAATCAGCCCCAGCATTTT
-	TRBV6-6	TRBJ2-6	CATRSGGLSGANVLTF	TGTGCCACCCGCTCAGGGGGGCTATCTGGGGCCAACGTCCTGACTTTC
-	TRBV9	TRBJ1-5	CASSVEGMYNQPQHF	TGTGCCAGCAGCGTAGAGGGGATGTACAATCAGCCCCAGCATTTT
-	TRBV4-3	TRBJ2-6	CASSPRGAALAGANVLTF	TGCGCCAGCAGCCCCCGGGGGGCGGCTTTGGCTGGGGCCAACGTCCTGACTTTC
-	TRBV18	TRBJ2-7	CASSPKPGQTYEQYF	TGTGCCAGCTCACCCAAACCCGGACAGACCTACGAGCAGTACTTC
TRBD1	TRBV7-2	TRBJ2-1	CASSSFKGTGSYNEQFF	TGTGCCAGCAGCTCCTTTAAAGGGACAGGGTCCTACAATGAGCAGTTCTTC
-	TRBV18	TRBJ2-1	CASSPQRSGDEQFF	TGTGCCAGCTCACCACAACGTTCAGGGGATGAGCAGTTCTTC
TRBD1	TRBV5-1	TRBJ1-1	CASSGGTGVTEAFF	TGCGCCAGCAGCGGGGGGACAGGGGTGACTGAAGCTTTCTTT
-	TRBV5-1	TRBJ2-6	CASSETALFSGANVLTF	TGCGCCAGCAGCGAAACAGCTTTGTTTTCTGGGGCCAACGTCCTGACTTTC
-	TRBV18	TRBJ1-6	CASSPQGENSPLHF	TGTGCCAGCTCACCACAGGGGGAGAATTCACCCCTCCACTTT
TRBD1	TRBV4-1	TRBJ1-5	CASSQVGGKNSNQPQHF	TGCGCCAGCAGCCAAGTAGGGGGCAAAAACAGCAATCAGCCCCAGCATTTT
-	TRBV11-2	TRBJ1-1	CASSLGPNTEAFF	TGTGCCAGCAGCTTAGGGCCAAACACTGAAGCTTTCTTT
TRBD1	TRBV30	TRBJ2-7	CASQPGQGDEQYF	TGTGCCTCCCAACCGGGACAGGGAGACGAGCAGTACTTC
-	TRBV2	TRBJ2-7	CASSDGQGIVKQYF	TGTGCCAGCAGTGACGGGCAGGGAATTGTTAAGCAGTACTTC
-	TRBV7-9	TRBJ2-7	CASSLVSVHEQYF	TGTGCCAGCAGCTTAGTTTCCGTTCACGAGCAGTACTTC
TRBD1	TRBV29-1	TRBJ1-2	CSVRFRDRETYGYTF	TGCAGCGTCAGGTTCCGGGACAGGGAGACCTATGGCTACACCTTC
TRBD1	TRBV4-3	TRBJ2-1	CASSQDEGAASSYNEQFF	TGCGCCAGCAGCCAAGATGAGGGGGCGGCCAGTTCCTACAATGAGCAGTTCTTC
TRBD1	TRBV28	TRBJ1-5	CASSFPTGGGGQPQHF	TGTGCCAGCAGTTTCCCCACAGGAGGGGGCGGCCAGCCCCAGCATTTT
TRBD1	TRBV30	TRBJ2-1	CAGSVLDRDDNEQFF	TGTGCCGGGAGTGTACTGGACAGGGACGACAATGAGCAGTTCTTC
TRBD1	TRBV25-1	TRBJ2-7	CATTGQASYEQYF	TGTGCCACTACGGGACAGGCGTCCTACGAGCAGTACTTC
TRBD2	TRBV5-4	TRBJ2-5	CASSQETSGAYQETQYF	TGTGCCAGCAGCCAAGAGACTAGCGGGGCCTATCAAGAGACCCAGTACTTC
TRBD2	TRBV5-8	TRBJ2-4	CASSLPPASGRARIQYF	TGTGCCAGCAGCTTACCCCCAGCTAGCGGGAGGGCCCGGATTCAGTACTTC
TRBD2	TRBV14	TRBJ2-7	CASSRGTSGSYEQYF	TGTGCCAGCAGCCGCGGGACTAGCGGATCCTACGAGCAGTACTTC
-	TRBV27	TRBJ2-2	CASSLIGGRELFF	TGTGCCAGCAGTTTAATTGGCGGCAGGGAGCTGTTTTTT
TRBD2	TRBV4-1	TRBJ2-7	CASSLAGGPTYEQYF	TGCGCCAGCAGCCTTGCGGGGGGGCCCACCTACGAGCAGTACTTC
TRBD1	TRBV30	TRBJ2-1	CAWSGGQVYNEQFF	TGTGCCTGGAGTGGGGGACAGGTCTACAATGAGCAGTTCTTC
-	TRBV7-9	TRBJ1-1	CASSLVLSNTEAFF	TGTGCCAGCAGCTTAGTTCTCTCGAACACTGAAGCTTTCTTT
-	TRBV2	TRBJ2-7	CASSSTSGLPYEQYF	TGTGCCAGCAGTTCGACCTCGGGACTTCCCTACGAGCAGTACTTC
TRBD2	TRBV27	TRBJ2-7	CASSLTSGSSYEQYF	TGTGCCAGCAGTCTGACTAGCGGAAGCTCCTACGAGCAGTACTTC
TRBD1	TRBV6-1	TRBJ1-6	CASSENAGGMAPLHF	TGTGCCAGCAGTGAAAACGCAGGGGGTATGGCACCCCTCCACTTT
-	TRBV6-1	TRBJ2-5	CASSEPTGTSTETQYF	TGTGCCAGCAGTGAACCCACAGGGACATCAACGGAGACCCAGTACTTC
-	TRBV19	TRBJ1-5	CASSILQGLPQPQHF	TGTGCCAGTAGTATCCTTCAGGGTTTACCTCAGCCCCAGCATTTT
TRBD1	TRBV14	TRBJ1-4	CASSQDVDRDDEKLFF	TGTGCCAGCAGCCAAGATGTGGACAGGGACGACGAAAAACTGTTTTTT
-	TRBV6-5	TRBJ2-1	CASSYGVEGYNEQFF	TGTGCCAGCAGTTACGGAGTGGAGGGATACAATGAGCAGTTCTTC
-	TRBV5-1	TRBJ1-1	CASSLSQGRTEAFF	TGCGCCAGCAGCTTGTCGCAGGGAAGAACTGAAGCTTTCTTT
TRBD1	TRBV5-4	TRBJ2-7	CASSLRGGYYEQYF	TGTGCCAGCAGCTTGAGAGGGGGCTACTACGAGCAGTACTTC